A selection of T cell receptor beta chains follows, all from one sample in a study of cytomegalovirus exposure and HLA in healthy donors. Measured with immunoSEQ multiplex PCR; TCRdb has only the in-frame clones, and not every one. Of some 67,000 clones listed, 65% to 85% are singletons. The specimen was PBMCs. The receptors stem from a woman in her 30s in good health and CMV-seronegative. Both conserved end residues are part of each CDR3. D genes are given only for firm matches. Clone size is not always given. Where it is, it says once, few, many or a class for expanded clones.

j_call,clone_size,d_call,v_call,cdr3_aa,cdr3_nt
TRBJ1-2,-,-,TRBV19,CASSTGLTNYGYTF,TGTGCCAGTAGTACGGGACTCACCAACTATGGCTACACCTTC
TRBJ2-7,-,-,TRBV7-7,CASSLGTAYEQYF,TGTGCCAGCAGCTTAGGGACAGCCTACGAGCAGTACTTC
TRBJ1-2,-,-,TRBV21-1,CASSKAPGQGHSNPYGYTF,TGTGCCAGCAGCAAAGCGCCGGGACAGGGACACTCAAACCCCTATGGCTACACCTTC
TRBJ1-1,-,-,TRBV28,CASSFGQYEAFF,TGTGCCAGCAGCTTCGGACAGTATGAAGCTTTCTTT
TRBJ1-4,few,-,TRBV7-2,CASRAGGQGKLFF,TGTGCCAGCAGGGCTGGAGGGCAGGGAAAACTGTTTTTT
TRBJ2-7,-,-,TRBV6-6,CASRPQRAARYEQYF,TGTGCCAGCCGCCCACAGAGGGCAGCTCGGTACGAGCAGTACTTC
TRBJ1-5,-,-,TRBV28,CASSELGGEGLSNQPQHF,TGTGCCAGCAGCGAACTCGGCGGGGAGGGTCTTAGCAATCAGCCCCAGCATTTT
TRBJ1-4,-,-,TRBV4-3,CASSQDFAGGNEKLFF,TGCGCCAGCAGCCAAGATTTTGCAGGCGGGAATGAAAAACTGTTTTTT
TRBJ1-5,-,TRBD1,TRBV7-9,CASSSDRVSNQPQHF,TGTGCCAGCAGCTCGGACAGGGTGAGCAATCAGCCCCAGCATTTT
TRBJ2-7,-,TRBD1,TRBV7-9,CASSPDRGVSYEQYF,TGTGCCAGCAGCCCGGACAGGGGTGTTTCTTACGAGCAGTACTTC
TRBJ1-5,-,-,TRBV28,CASSLWGGDRNQPQHF,TGTGCCAGCAGTTTATGGGGGGGGGATCGCAATCAGCCCCAGCATTTT
TRBJ1-2,-,-,TRBV14,CASSPYSGIGYTF,TGTGCCAGCAGCCCCTATTCCGGGATTGGCTACACCTTC
TRBJ1-4,few,-,TRBV4-1,CASSQDTGFGEKLFF,TGCGCCAGCAGCCAGGACACAGGGTTTGGTGAAAAACTGTTTTTT
TRBJ2-7,-,TRBD1,TRBV11-2,CASSLAGTGTYEQYF,TGTGCCAGCAGCTTAGCTGGGACAGGGACCTACGAGCAGTACTTC
TRBJ2-3,few,TRBD1,TRBV14,CASSQGDRGITDTQYF,TGTGCCAGCAGCCAAGGTGACAGGGGGATCACAGATACGCAGTATTTT
TRBJ1-2,-,TRBD1,TRBV6-5,CASGRTGVYGYTF,TGTGCCAGCGGCCGGACAGGGGTCTATGGCTACACCTTC
TRBJ1-2,-,TRBD1,TRBV4-2,CASSQDRVSSRGYTF,TGTGCCAGCAGCCAGGACAGGGTTTCGAGTAGGGGCTACACCTTC
TRBJ1-2,-,TRBD1,TRBV7-9,CASSPGTGIYTF,TGTGCCAGCAGCCCCGGGACAGGGATCTACACCTTC
TRBJ2-7,-,-,TRBV5-4,CASSLYRVASDEQYF,TGTGCCAGCAGCTTGTACAGGGTCGCGTCGGACGAGCAGTACTTC
TRBJ1-2,-,TRBD1,TRBV5-6,CASSLILQGIGYGYTF,TGTGCCAGCAGCTTGATTTTACAGGGGATCGGCTATGGCTACACCTTC
TRBJ1-1,-,TRBD1,TRBV4-1,CASSQGVGGFTEAFF,TGCGCCAGCAGCCAAGGTGTAGGGGGCTTCACTGAAGCTTTCTTT
TRBJ1-2,-,-,TRBV28,CASSSDIQGYYGYTF,TGTGCCAGCAGTTCAGACATACAGGGCTACTATGGCTACACCTTC
TRBJ1-5,-,TRBD1,TRBV7-9,CSSSLSGTGGNQPQHF,TGTTCCAGCAGCCTCTCCGGGACAGGGGGCAATCAGCCCCAGCATTTT
TRBJ2-5,-,-,TRBV7-7,CASSQSGVQETQYF,TGTGCTAGCAGCCAATCGGGAGTCCAAGAGACCCAGTACTTC
TRBJ1-3,-,-,TRBV10-3,CAISETAQGNTIYF,TGTGCCATCAGTGAGACAGCCCAGGGTAACACCATATATTTT
TRBJ1-2,few,-,TRBV10-3,CAISEDSYGYTF,TGTGCCATCAGTGAGGACAGCTATGGCTACACCTTC
TRBJ2-2,-,-,TRBV7-2,CASSPGAQNTGELFF,TGTGCCAGCAGCCCAGGGGCTCAGAACACCGGGGAGCTGTTTTTT
TRBJ2-4,few,-,TRBV6-1,CASSESGQGRNIQYF,TGTGCCAGCAGTGAATCGGGGCAGGGGAGAAACATTCAGTACTTC
TRBJ2-3,few,TRBD1,TRBV6-4,CASSEGDRGLGSDTQYF,TGTGCCAGCAGTGAAGGTGACAGGGGGCTAGGATCAGATACGCAGTATTTT
TRBJ2-3,-,TRBD2,TRBV29-1,CSVEKGYAGGVTDTQYF,TGCAGCGTTGAAAAGGGATATGCGGGGGGTGTGACAGATACGCAGTATTTT
TRBJ2-7,-,-,TRBV7-9,CASTPKRTVMGAYEQYF,TGTGCCAGCACTCCAAAACGAACGGTTATGGGGGCTTACGAGCAGTACTTC
TRBJ1-4,-,-,TRBV7-2,CASSQSLRARNEKLFF,TGTGCCAGCAGCCAAAGCCTCAGGGCCCGTAATGAAAAACTGTTTTTT
TRBJ2-5,-,TRBD1,TRBV5-4,CASRTGLQETQYF,TGTGCCAGCAGGACAGGGCTCCAAGAGACCCAGTACTTC
TRBJ1-2,-,-,TRBV10-1,CASSPSGHNFDGYTF,TGCGCCAGCAGTCCGTCGGGTCACAACTTCGATGGCTACACCTTC
TRBJ1-1,-,-,TRBV6-5,CASSYGGTSDTEAFF,TGTGCCAGCAGTTACGGGGGCACCTCGGACACTGAAGCTTTCTTT
TRBJ1-1,few,-,TRBV4-3,CASSQGGIQGRRTEAFF,TGCGCCAGCAGCCAAGGGGGCATACAGGGAAGGAGGACTGAAGCTTTCTTT
TRBJ1-4,-,-,TRBV7-9,CASSAGGNEKLFF,TGTGCCAGCAGCGCTGGGGGGAATGAAAAACTGTTTTTT
TRBJ2-7,-,TRBD2,TRBV9,CASSLRGGFDSYEQYF,TGTGCCAGCAGCCTCCGGGGGGGCTTCGACTCCTACGAGCAGTACTTC
TRBJ1-3,-,TRBD1,TRBV7-9,CASTTGAGNTIYF,TGTGCCAGTACGACAGGGGCTGGAAACACCATATATTTT
TRBJ1-2,-,-,TRBV6-5,CASSYTRQEGYGYTF,TGTGCCAGCAGTTACACCCGACAGGAAGGGTATGGCTACACCTTC
TRBJ1-1,-,-,TRBV29-1,CSVLKGANTEAFF,TGCAGCGTTTTAAAGGGAGCGAACACTGAAGCTTTCTTT
TRBJ2-2,-,-,TRBV30,CAWSVLRNGELFF,TGTGCCTGGAGTGTACTGCGGAACGGGGAGCTGTTTTTT
TRBJ1-2,-,TRBD1,TRBV6-5,CASTTGEHYGYTF,TGTGCCAGCACGACAGGGGAACACTATGGCTACACCTTC
TRBJ1-6,-,TRBD1,TRBV28,CASSFWTGANSPLHF,TGTGCCAGCAGTTTTTGGACAGGGGCCAATTCACCCCTCCACTTT
TRBJ2-2,-,-,TRBV6-5,CASSSGFTGELFF,TGTGCCAGCAGTTCAGGGTTTACCGGGGAGCTGTTTTTT